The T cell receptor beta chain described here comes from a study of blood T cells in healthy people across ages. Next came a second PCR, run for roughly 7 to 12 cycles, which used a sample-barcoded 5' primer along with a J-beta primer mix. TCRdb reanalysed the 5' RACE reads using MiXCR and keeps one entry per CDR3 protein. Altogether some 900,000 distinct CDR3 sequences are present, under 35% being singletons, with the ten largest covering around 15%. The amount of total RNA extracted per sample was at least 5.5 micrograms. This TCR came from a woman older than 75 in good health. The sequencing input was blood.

CDR3 nucleotide sequence: TGCAGCGTCGAGGCCTTTAATGAGCAGTTCTTC. Its translation is CSVEAFNEQFF. The genes are TRBV29-1 and TRBJ2-1; no firm D call. V lost 6 bases, J lost 7 bases, and 10 bases lay in between. This CDR3 has 11 residues. Germline V gene sequence: CDR1 SQVTM, CDR2 ANQGSEA.